Shown below are 8 T cell receptor beta chains from a single sample sequenced in a study of OX40 agonist ivuxolimab in advanced cancers. Generated by immunoSEQ multiplex PCR, the TCRdb table keeps only in-frame clones and is missing some. The table lists roughly 93,000 clones, more than 80% of them singletons. Sequencing was performed on CD4+ or CD8+ T cells sorted from blood, taken in a trial of the OX40 agonist ivuxolimab. The receptors were gathered from an adult with an advanced solid tumor such as melanoma, head and neck, liver or kidney cancer.

At least ten counts were recorded for this clone. The chain employs TRBV6-4 and TRBJ2-1, with D perhaps matching TRBD1 (5 bases). Germline CDR1 MRHNA, CDR2 SNTAGT. CDR3 length equals 15 residues. Trimming stripped 3 bases from V and 1 base from J, with 10 bases between. The CDR3 loop is CASSEGAGSYNEQFF. CDR3 nucleotides: TGTGCCAGCAGTGAAGGGGCAGGTTCCTACAATGAGCAGTTCTTC.

This chain links TRBV6-1 with TRBJ1-2; D might be TRBD1 (6 bases). V lost 4 bases and J lost 1, with 13 bases in between. The CDR3 is made up of 15 amino acids. CDR1 MNHNS and CDR2 SASEGT come from the germline V gene. As DNA, the CDR3 is TGTGCCAGCAGTGCTGGACAGACCATTAACTATGGCTACACCTTC. Translating gives CASSAGQTINYGYTF.

The rearrangement uses TRBV7-3 and TRBJ2-3, with 8 bases lining up with TRBD1. The CDR3 runs 15 residues. Germline loops: CDR1 SGHTA, CDR2 FQGTGA. V lost 5 bases, J lost 2 bases, and 6 bases stayed unmatched. The CDR3 DNA sequence: TGTGCCAGCAGCGGGCAGGGGGCGCCCACAGATACGCAGTATTTT. The encoded protein is CASSGQGAPTDTQYF.

The chain has TRBV5-1 and TRBJ1-3; no reliable D call. Germline CDR1 and CDR2: SGHRS and YFSETQ. This CDR3 is built from 14 residues. V was pared by 3 bases and J by 4 bases, with 11 bases between. CDR3 nucleotides: TGCGCCAGCAGCTCGGGAGGGAACGGAAACACCATATATTTT. This encodes CASSSGGNGNTIYF.

This chain uses TRBV5-1 with TRBJ1-1, with D tentatively TRBD1 (5 bases). V lost 0 bases to trimming and J lost 0 bases, with 6 bases between them. The CDR3 contains 14 residues. Germline values: CDR1 SGHRS, CDR2 YFSETQ. In DNA, the CDR3 is TGCGCCAGCAGCTTGGGGGGACTGAACACTGAAGCTTTCTTT. Translated, it gives CASSLGGLNTEAFF.

The chain employs TRBV10-2 and TRBJ2-7, with D unresolved. CDR3 length equals 13 residues. V lost 9 bases and J lost 2, with 14 bases in between. Germline V gene data show CDR1 as WSHSY and CDR2 as SAAADI. The CDR3 region has the DNA TGCGCCAGTACCGGGCCCTACCCCTACGAGCAGTACTTC. The encoded protein is CASTGPYPYEQYF.

For the CDR3, the DNA is TGTGCCAGCAGAGACCTAAGGCCGGAAGATACGCAGTATTTT. Protein product: CASRDLRPEDTQYF. This chain connects TRBV2 to TRBJ2-3; D is unclear. Germline V lookup: CDR1 SNHLY, CDR2 FYNNEI. Trimming pared 6 bases from V and 5 bases from J, leaving 15 bases between. The CDR3 loop spans 14 amino acids.

The table lists this clone with a few counts. The chain carries TRBV27 and TRBJ1-6, with 7 bases lining up with TRBD1. The germline V gene encodes CDR1 MNHEY and CDR2 SMNVEV (reference sequence). The CDR3 contains 15 residues. Germline trimming cut 5 bases from V and 5 bases from J; bases unmatched to any gene: 6. CDR3 loop: CASSPSGTDNSPLHF. CDR3 bases: TGTGCCAGCAGTCCTAGCGGGACAGATAATTCACCCCTCCACTTT.